This is a list of T cell receptor beta chains from one sample in a study of post-analysis software for immune sequencing data. TCRdb passed the PCR reads through MiXCR, listing each CDR3 protein once. The table shows hundreds of thousands of distinct CDR3 sequences, with around 40% occurring only once. Sequenced sample: blood. These receptors all come from a girl aged 10 to 17 with multiple sclerosis. CDR3s leave out the opening cysteine and the closing phenylalanine or tryptophan. Each record gives: CDR3 protein, V gene, CDR3 length, J gene.

cdr3_aa: ASSSLAGVSNEQF; v_call: TRBV12-3/TRBV12-4; cdr3_length: 13; j_call: TRBJ2-1
cdr3_aa: ASSEVRRDPQY; v_call: TRBV6-1; cdr3_length: 11; j_call: TRBJ2-3
cdr3_aa: ASSLTVGAGYNEQF; v_call: TRBV7-3; cdr3_length: 14; j_call: TRBJ2-1
cdr3_aa: ASSLKPGLAFSYEQY; v_call: TRBV12-3/TRBV12-4; cdr3_length: 15; j_call: TRBJ2-7
cdr3_aa: ASSLSIAGVSDTQY; v_call: TRBV5-1; cdr3_length: 14; j_call: TRBJ2-3
cdr3_aa: ASSLGSGDYEQY; v_call: TRBV5-1; cdr3_length: 12; j_call: TRBJ2-7
cdr3_aa: ASSWTAADTQY; v_call: TRBV27; cdr3_length: 11; j_call: TRBJ2-3
cdr3_aa: ASSPPYEREYHNEQF; v_call: TRBV7-6; cdr3_length: 15; j_call: TRBJ2-1
cdr3_aa: ASRKGGSYEQY; v_call: TRBV6-5; cdr3_length: 11; j_call: TRBJ2-7
cdr3_aa: ASSYRREDTQY; v_call: TRBV6-6; cdr3_length: 11; j_call: TRBJ2-3
cdr3_aa: ASSPRLERRSSYNEQF; v_call: TRBV4-1; cdr3_length: 16; j_call: TRBJ2-1
cdr3_aa: ASSQDRDDTQY; v_call: TRBV3-1; cdr3_length: 11; j_call: TRBJ2-3
cdr3_aa: ASSFNGGNRNEQF; v_call: TRBV5-1; cdr3_length: 13; j_call: TRBJ2-1
cdr3_aa: ASSVLGEAGELF; v_call: TRBV7-2; cdr3_length: 12; j_call: TRBJ2-2
cdr3_aa: ASSPETGSTNIQY; v_call: TRBV9; cdr3_length: 13; j_call: TRBJ2-4
cdr3_aa: ASSSHTNEKLF; v_call: TRBV6-6; cdr3_length: 11; j_call: TRBJ1-4
cdr3_aa: ASSFNNEQF; v_call: TRBV12-3/TRBV12-4; cdr3_length: 9; j_call: TRBJ2-1
cdr3_aa: ASSHTSRPYEQY; v_call: TRBV5-5; cdr3_length: 12; j_call: TRBJ2-7
cdr3_aa: SASRREGPDTQY; v_call: TRBV20-1; cdr3_length: 12; j_call: TRBJ2-3
cdr3_aa: SAAGTVPLEAF; v_call: TRBV20-1; cdr3_length: 11; j_call: TRBJ1-1
cdr3_aa: ASSSPFRQGSGIDTDTQY; v_call: TRBV28; cdr3_length: 18; j_call: TRBJ2-3
cdr3_aa: ASSLQGLAWNNEQF; v_call: TRBV7-3; cdr3_length: 14; j_call: TRBJ2-1
cdr3_aa: SAILAGSEQY; v_call: TRBV20-1; cdr3_length: 10; j_call: NA
cdr3_aa: ASSYGLAVSYEQY; v_call: TRBV7-2; cdr3_length: 13; j_call: TRBJ2-7
cdr3_aa: ASSYEAAGTEQY; v_call: TRBV6-5; cdr3_length: 12; j_call: NA
cdr3_aa: ASSLVGLAGDEQY; v_call: TRBV7-2; cdr3_length: 13; j_call: NA
cdr3_aa: ASSSITGNSPLH; v_call: TRBV11-2; cdr3_length: 12; j_call: TRBJ1-6
cdr3_aa: ASSLTRAGSTDTQY; v_call: TRBV7-2; cdr3_length: 14; j_call: TRBJ2-3
cdr3_aa: ASSAYRTSGPDTQY; v_call: TRBV6-1; cdr3_length: 14; j_call: TRBJ2-3
cdr3_aa: SAGQPRGNSYEQY; v_call: TRBV20-1; cdr3_length: 13; j_call: TRBJ2-7
cdr3_aa: ASSSRDGSENEQF; v_call: TRBV7-9; cdr3_length: 13; j_call: TRBJ2-1